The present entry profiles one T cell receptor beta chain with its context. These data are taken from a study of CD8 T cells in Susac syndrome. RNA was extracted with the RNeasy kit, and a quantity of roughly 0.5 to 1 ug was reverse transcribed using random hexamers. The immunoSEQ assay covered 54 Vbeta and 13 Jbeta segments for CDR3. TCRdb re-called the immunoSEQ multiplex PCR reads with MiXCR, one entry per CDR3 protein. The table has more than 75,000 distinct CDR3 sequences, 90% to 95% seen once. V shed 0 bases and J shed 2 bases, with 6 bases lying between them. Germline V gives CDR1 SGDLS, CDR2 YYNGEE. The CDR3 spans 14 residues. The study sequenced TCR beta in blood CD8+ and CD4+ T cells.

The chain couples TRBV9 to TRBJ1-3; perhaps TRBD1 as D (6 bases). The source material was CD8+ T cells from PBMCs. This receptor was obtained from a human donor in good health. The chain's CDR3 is CASSVAGAGNTIYF. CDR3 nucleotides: TGTGCCAGCAGCGTAGCAGGGGCTGGAAACACCATATATTTT.